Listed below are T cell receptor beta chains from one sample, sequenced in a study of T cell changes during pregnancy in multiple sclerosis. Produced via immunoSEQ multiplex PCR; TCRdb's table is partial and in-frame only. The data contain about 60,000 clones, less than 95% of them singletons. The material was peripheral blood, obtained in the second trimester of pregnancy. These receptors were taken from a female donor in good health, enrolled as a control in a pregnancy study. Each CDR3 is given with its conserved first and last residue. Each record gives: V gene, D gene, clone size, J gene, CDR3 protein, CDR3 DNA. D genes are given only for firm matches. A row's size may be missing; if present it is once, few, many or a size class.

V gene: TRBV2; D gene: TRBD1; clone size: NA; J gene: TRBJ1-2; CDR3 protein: CASSPGTGGPSYTF; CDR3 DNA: TGTGCCAGCAGTCCCGGGACAGGGGGCCCCTCCTACACCTTC
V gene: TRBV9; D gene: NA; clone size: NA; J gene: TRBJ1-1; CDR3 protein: CASSPGDTQGAFF; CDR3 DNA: TGTGCCAGCAGCCCCGGGGACACCCAGGGAGCTTTCTTT
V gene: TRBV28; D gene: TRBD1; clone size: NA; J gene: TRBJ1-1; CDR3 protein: CASSPGTDVWSKLYMNTEAFF; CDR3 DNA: TGTGCCAGCAGCCCCGGGACAGATGTATGGTCGAAACTTTACATGAACACTGAAGCTTTCTTT
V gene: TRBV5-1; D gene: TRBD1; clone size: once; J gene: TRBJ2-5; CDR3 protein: CASSNRAQGAFQETQYF; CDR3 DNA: TGCGCCAGCAGCAATCGGGCCCAGGGGGCATTCCAAGAGACCCAGTACTTC
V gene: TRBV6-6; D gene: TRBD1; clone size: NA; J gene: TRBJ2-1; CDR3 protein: CASYQGVNYNEQFF; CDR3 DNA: TGTGCCAGCTACCAGGGGGTTAACTACAATGAGCAGTTCTTC
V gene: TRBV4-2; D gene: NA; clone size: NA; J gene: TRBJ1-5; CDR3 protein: CASSQARGSFNQPQHF; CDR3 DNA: TGTGCCAGCAGCCAAGCTAGGGGGTCATTCAATCAGCCCCAGCATTTT
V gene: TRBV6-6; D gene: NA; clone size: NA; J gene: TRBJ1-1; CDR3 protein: CASPPLGGVANTEAFF; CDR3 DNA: TGTGCCAGCCCCCCCTTGGGGGGGGTGGCGAACACTGAAGCTTTCTTT
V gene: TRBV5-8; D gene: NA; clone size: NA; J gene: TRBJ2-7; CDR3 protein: CASSLSGYSYEQYF; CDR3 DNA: TGTGCCAGCAGCTTAAGCGGGTACTCCTACGAGCAGTACTTC
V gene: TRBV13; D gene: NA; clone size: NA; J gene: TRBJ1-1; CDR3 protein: CASSLLYSEAFF; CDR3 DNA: TGTGCCAGCAGCTTGTTGTACAGTGAAGCTTTCTTT
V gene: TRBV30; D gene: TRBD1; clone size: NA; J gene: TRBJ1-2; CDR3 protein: CAWRTPGQGDYGYTF; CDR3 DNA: TGTGCCTGGAGGACCCCCGGACAGGGAGACTATGGCTACACCTTC
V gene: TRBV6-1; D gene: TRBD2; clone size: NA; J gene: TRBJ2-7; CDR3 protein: CASSEWREGEQYF; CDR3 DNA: TGTGCCAGCAGTGAATGGCGGGAGGGCGAGCAGTACTTC
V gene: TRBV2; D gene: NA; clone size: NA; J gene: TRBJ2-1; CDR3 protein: CASSEGSPSSYNEQFF; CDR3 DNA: TGTGCCAGCAGTGAGGGCTCGCCAAGCTCCTACAATGAGCAGTTCTTC
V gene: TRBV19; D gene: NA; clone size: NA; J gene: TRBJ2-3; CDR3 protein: CASRQASTDTQYF; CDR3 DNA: TGTGCCAGTAGGCAGGCGAGCACAGATACGCAGTATTTT
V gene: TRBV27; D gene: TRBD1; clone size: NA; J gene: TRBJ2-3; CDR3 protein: CASSPQTGGGDTQYF; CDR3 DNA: TGTGCCAGCAGTCCTCAGACAGGGGGAGGAGATACGCAGTATTTT
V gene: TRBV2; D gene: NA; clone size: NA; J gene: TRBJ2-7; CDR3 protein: CASSDVGGEQYF; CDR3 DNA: TGTGCCAGCAGTGACGTAGGCGGGGAGCAGTACTTC
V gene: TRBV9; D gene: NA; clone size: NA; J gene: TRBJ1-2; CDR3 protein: CASSVEDRPYGYTF; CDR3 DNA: TGTGCCAGCAGCGTAGAGGACAGACCCTATGGCTACACCTTC
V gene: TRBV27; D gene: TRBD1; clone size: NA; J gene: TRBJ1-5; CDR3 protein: CASSLSRDRVGQPQHF; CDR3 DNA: TGTGCCAGCAGTTTATCGAGGGACAGGGTAGGACAGCCCCAGCATTTT
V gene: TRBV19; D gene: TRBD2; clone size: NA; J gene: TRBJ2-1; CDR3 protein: CASGYGGAGEQFF; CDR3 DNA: TGTGCCAGTGGTTACGGGGGGGCAGGTGAGCAGTTCTTC